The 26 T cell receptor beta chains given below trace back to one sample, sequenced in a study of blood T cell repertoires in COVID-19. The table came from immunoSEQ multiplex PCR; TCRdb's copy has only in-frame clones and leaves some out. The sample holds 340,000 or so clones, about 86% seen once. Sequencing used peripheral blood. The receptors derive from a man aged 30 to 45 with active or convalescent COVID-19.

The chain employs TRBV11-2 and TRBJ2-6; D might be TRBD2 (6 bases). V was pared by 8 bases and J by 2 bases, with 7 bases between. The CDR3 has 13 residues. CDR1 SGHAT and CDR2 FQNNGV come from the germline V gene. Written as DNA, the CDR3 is TGTGCCAGCCAGCGGGCTGGGGCCAACGTCCTGACTTTC. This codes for CASQRAGANVLTF.

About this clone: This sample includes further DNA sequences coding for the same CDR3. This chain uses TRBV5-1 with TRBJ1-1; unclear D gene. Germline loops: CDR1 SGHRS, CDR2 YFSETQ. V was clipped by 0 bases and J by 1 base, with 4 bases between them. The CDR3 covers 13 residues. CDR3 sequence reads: CASSLGGNTEAFF. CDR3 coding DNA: TGCGCCAGCAGCTTGGGCGGGAACACTGAAGCTTTCTTT.

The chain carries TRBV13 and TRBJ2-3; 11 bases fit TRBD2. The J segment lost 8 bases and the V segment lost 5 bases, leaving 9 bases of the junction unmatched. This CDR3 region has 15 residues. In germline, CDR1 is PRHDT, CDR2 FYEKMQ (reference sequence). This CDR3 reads CASSPGLAAAGTQYF. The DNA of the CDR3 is TGTGCCAGCAGCCCGGGACTAGCGGCGGCAGGTACGCAGTATTTT.

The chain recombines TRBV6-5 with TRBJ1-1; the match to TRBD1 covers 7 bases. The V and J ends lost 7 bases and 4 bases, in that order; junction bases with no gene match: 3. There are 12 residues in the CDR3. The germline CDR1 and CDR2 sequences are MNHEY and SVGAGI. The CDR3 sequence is CASIHRGTEAFF. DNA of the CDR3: TGTGCCAGCATCCACAGGGGCACTGAAGCTTTCTTT.

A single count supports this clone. The CDR3 DNA reads TGTGCCAGCAGCTTCTCTTTCAGCACAGATACGCAGTATTTT. This sequence encodes CASSFSFSTDTQYF. V usage is TRBV11-2 and J usage is TRBJ2-3; D is undetermined. Trimming stripped 3 bases from V and 0 bases from J, with 7 bases between. Per germline, CDR1 SGHAT and CDR2 FQNNGV. This CDR3 region has 14 residues.

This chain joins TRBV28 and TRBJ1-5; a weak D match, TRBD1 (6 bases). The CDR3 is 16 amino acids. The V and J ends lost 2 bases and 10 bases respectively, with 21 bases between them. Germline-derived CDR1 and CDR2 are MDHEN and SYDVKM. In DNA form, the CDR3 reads TGTGCCAGCAGTTTAGGGACGCGGGGGCCCGGTAACCCCCAGCATTTT. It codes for CASSLGTRGPGNPQHF.

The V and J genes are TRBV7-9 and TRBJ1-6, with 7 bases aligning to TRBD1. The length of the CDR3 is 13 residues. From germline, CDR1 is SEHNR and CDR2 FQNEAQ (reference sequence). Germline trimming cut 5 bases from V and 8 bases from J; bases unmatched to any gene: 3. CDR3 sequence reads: CASSTTGDSPLHF. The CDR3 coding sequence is TGTGCCAGCAGCACTACAGGGGATTCACCCCTCCACTTT.

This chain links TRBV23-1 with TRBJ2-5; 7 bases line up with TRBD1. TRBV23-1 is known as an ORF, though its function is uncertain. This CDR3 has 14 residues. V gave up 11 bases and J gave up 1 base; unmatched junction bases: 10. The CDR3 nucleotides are TGCGCCGGGCCCACAGGGGTTTTCCAAGAGACCCAGTACTTC. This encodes CAGPTGVFQETQYF.

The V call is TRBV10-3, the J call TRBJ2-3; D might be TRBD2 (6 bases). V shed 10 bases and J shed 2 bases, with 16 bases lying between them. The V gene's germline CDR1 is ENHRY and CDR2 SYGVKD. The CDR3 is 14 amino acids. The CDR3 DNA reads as TGTGCCACCGGTGCGGGGAAGATCACAGATACGCAGTATTTT. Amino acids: CATGAGKITDTQYF.

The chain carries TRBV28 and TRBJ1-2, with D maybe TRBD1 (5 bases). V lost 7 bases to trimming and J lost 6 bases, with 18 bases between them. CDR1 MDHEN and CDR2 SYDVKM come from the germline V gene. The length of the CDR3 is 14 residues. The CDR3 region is CASKDGAGVNGYTF. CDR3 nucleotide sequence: TGTGCCAGCAAGGATGGGGCTGGGGTTAATGGCTACACCTTC.

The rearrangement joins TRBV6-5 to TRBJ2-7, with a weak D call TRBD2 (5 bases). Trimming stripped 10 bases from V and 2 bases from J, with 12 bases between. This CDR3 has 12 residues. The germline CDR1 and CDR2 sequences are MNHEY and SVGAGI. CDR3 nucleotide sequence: TGTGCCATTCTGGACTCCGCCTACGAGCAGTACTTC. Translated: CAILDSAYEQYF.

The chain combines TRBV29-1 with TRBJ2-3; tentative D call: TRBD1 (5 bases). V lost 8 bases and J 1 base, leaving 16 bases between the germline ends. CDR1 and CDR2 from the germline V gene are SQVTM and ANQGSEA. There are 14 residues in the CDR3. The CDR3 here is CSPLGESCTDTQYF. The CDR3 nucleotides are TGCAGCCCCCTAGGGGAATCTTGCACAGATACGCAGTATTTT.

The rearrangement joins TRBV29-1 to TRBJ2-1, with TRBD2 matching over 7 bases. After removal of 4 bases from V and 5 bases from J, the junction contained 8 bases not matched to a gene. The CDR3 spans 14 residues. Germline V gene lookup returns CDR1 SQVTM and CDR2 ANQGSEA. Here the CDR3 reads CSVGVAGDNNEQFF. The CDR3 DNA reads TGCAGCGTTGGGGTCGCGGGGGATAACAATGAGCAGTTCTTC.

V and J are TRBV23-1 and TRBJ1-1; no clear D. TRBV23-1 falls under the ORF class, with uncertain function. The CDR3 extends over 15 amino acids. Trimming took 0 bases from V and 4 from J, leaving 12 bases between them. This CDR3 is CASSQSGGSITEAFF. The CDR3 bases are TGCGCCAGCAGTCAATCCGGCGGCAGCATCACTGAAGCTTTCTTT.

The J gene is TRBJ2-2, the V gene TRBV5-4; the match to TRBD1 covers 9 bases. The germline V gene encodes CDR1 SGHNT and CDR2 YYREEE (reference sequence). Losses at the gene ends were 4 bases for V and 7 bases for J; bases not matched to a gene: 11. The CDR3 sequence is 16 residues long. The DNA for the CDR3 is TGTGCCAGCAGCCGCGCCCGGGACAGGGTCGGCGGGGAGCTGTTTTTT. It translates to CASSRARDRVGGELFF.

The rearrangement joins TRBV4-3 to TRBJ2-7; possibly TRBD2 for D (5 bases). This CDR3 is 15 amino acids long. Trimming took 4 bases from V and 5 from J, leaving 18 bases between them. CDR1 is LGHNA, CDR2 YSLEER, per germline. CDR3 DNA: TGCGCCAGCAGCCCCGACGCGGGCTCGAGGGACGAGCAGTACTTC. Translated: CASSPDAGSRDEQYF.

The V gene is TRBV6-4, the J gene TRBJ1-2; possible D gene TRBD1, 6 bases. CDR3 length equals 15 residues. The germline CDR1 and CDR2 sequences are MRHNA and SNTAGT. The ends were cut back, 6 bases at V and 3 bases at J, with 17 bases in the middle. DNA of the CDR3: TGTGCCAGCAGGGGGTCAGGGGATGGCGACTATGGCTACACCTTC. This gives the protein CASRGSGDGDYGYTF.

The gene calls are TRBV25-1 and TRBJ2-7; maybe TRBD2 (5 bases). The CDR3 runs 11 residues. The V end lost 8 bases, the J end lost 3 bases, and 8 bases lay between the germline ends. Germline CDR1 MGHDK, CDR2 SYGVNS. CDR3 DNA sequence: TGTGCCAGCGGCAGCGGCTACGAGCAGTACTTC. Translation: CASGSGYEQYF.

The CDR3 spells CAISLPGRETQYF. CDR3 DNA: TGTGCCATTTCCTTACCTGGCAGGGAGACCCAGTACTTC. The chain recombines TRBV28 with TRBJ2-5; D not resolved. Germline values: CDR1 MDHEN, CDR2 SYDVKM. The V end lost 10 bases, the J end lost 5 bases, and 17 bases lay between the germline ends. The CDR3 runs to 13 residues.

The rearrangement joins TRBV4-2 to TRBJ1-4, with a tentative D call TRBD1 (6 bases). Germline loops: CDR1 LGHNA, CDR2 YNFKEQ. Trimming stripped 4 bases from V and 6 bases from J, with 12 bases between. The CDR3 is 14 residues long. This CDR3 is CASSRLGTYEKLFF. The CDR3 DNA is TGTGCCAGCAGCCGACTCGGGACATATGAAAAACTGTTTTTT.

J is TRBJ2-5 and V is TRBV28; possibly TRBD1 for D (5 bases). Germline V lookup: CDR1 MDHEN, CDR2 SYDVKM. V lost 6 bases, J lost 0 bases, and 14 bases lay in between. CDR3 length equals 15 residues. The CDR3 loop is CASSPGDRNQETQYF. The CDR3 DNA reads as TGTGCCAGCAGCCCCGGCGACAGAAACCAAGAGACCCAGTACTTC.

The CDR3 DNA sequence: TGTGCCAGCTCACCAATACAGGGGTCTGGGGCCAACGTCCTGACTTTC. Translating it yields CASSPIQGSGANVLTF. The chain combines TRBV18 with TRBJ2-6; 7 nucleotides line up with TRBD1. This CDR3 comprises 16 residues. Losses at the gene ends were 2 bases for V and 1 base for J; bases not matched to a gene: 2. The V gene's germline CDR1 is KGHSH and CDR2 LQKENI.

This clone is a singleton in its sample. CDR3 amino acids: CASSERDYEQYF. Here the CDR3 DNA reads TGTGCCAGCAGTGAACGCGACTACGAGCAGTACTTC. V and J are TRBV2 and TRBJ2-7; D remains ambiguous. Germline assignment: CDR1 SNHLY and CDR2 FYNNEI. Trimming took off 2 bases at V and 3 bases at J, with 5 bases between the two ends. The CDR3 loop spans 12 amino acids.

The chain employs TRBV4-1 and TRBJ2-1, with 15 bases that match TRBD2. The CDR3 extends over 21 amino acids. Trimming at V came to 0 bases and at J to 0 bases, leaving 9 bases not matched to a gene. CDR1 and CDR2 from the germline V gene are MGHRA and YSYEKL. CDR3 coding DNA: TGCGCCAGCAGCCAAGAATGGGGACTAGCGGGGGGACGAAGCTCCTACAATGAGCAGTTCTTC. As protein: CASSQEWGLAGGRSSYNEQFF.

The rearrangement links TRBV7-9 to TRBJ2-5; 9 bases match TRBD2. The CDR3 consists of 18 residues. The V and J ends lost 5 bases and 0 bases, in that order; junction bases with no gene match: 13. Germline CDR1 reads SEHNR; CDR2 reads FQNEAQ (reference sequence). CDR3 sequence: CASSPGASGKGDQETQYF. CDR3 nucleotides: TGTGCCAGCAGCCCAGGGGCTAGCGGGAAGGGGGACCAAGAGACCCAGTACTTC.

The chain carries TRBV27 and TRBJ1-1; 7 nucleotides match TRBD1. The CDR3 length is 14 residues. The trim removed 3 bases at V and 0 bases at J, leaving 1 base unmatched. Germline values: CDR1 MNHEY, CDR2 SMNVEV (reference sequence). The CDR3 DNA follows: TGTGCCAGCAGTTTGGACAGGCTGAACACTGAAGCTTTCTTT. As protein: CASSLDRLNTEAFF.